The 19 T cell receptor beta chains listed next were all sequenced from one sample in a study of regulatory T cells in long-lasting Graves disease. The time point denotes: newly diagnosed GD, antithyroid drugs for less than 3 months. From PBMCs, RNA was extracted and then used to make the TCR library. iRepertoire HTBI primers and Arm-PCR of CDR3 regions built TCR beta libraries. TCRdb analysed the multiplex PCR reads with MiXCR anew, one entry per CDR3 protein. The table has approximately 250,000 distinct CDR3 sequences, around 18% seen once. The specimen was peripheral blood mononuclear cells (PBMCs), collected at new diagnosis, from a patient treated with antithyroid drugs. The receptors were gathered from a female donor with Graves disease.

V is TRBV15 and J is TRBJ2-4; 9 bases fit TRBD1. The assigned J gene may be wrong: the sequence end matches TRBJ2-7 better. The CDR3 is 16 amino acids. From germline, CDR1 is LNHNV and CDR2 YYDKDF (reference sequence). The CDR3 nucleotides read TGTGCCACCAGCAGTCCAGGGACAGGGCTCTCCTACGAGCAGTACTTC. This sequence encodes CATSSPGTGLSYEQYF.

V and J are TRBV11-3 and TRBJ2-1; TRBD2 is a possible D gene (5 bases). The DNA matches TRBJ2-3 better at its end, which makes the J call doubtful. The germline V gene encodes CDR1 SGHNT and CDR2 YENEEA. The CDR3 totals 17 residues. The CDR3 DNA is TGTGCCAGCAGCTTGGACTCCGGCAACGCGGAATCAGATACGCAGTATTTT. It codes for CASSLDSGNAESDTQYF.

This clonotype was recorded at least ten times. This chain connects TRBV10-3 to TRBJ2-1; TRBD2 aligns across 9 bases. J was trimmed by 5 bases and V by 4 bases; bases with no gene match: 9. The CDR3 length is 16 residues. The germline V gene has CDR1 ENHRY and CDR2 SYGVKD. The CDR3 loop is CAISGGTSRRNNEQFF. DNA for the CDR3: TGTGCCATCAGTGGGGGGACTAGCAGAAGAAACAATGAGCAGTTCTTC.

This clonotype has ten or more counts. The rearrangement uses TRBV2 and TRBJ2-7; D possibly corresponds to TRBD1 (6 bases). Trimming removed 6 bases at V and 0 bases at J, with 15 bases between. The CDR3 has 15 residues. From germline, CDR1 is SNHLY and CDR2 FYNNEI. The CDR3 is CASRQETGGSYEQYF. The CDR3 nucleotides read TGTGCCAGCAGGCAGGAGACAGGCGGCTCCTACGAGCAGTACTTC.

This clonotype came up many times. A clone one base away is much larger, so this may be a read error. V usage is TRBV5-6 and J usage is TRBJ2-3; D gene uncertain. There are 14 residues in the CDR3. Germline V CDR1 and CDR2: SGHDT, YYEEEE. The chain's CDR3 is CTSSQVVVTHTQYF. CDR3 nucleotide sequence: TGTACCAGCAGCCAAGTCGTTGTTACACATACGCAGTATTTT.

At least ten counts were recorded for this clonotype. This sequence joins TRBV20-1 and TRBJ1-5; 8 bases line up with TRBD1. Germline trimming cut 3 bases from V and 7 bases from J; bases unmatched to any gene: 8. This CDR3 region has 14 residues. Germline V gene sequence: CDR1 DFQATT, CDR2 SNEGSKA (reference sequence). CDR3 residues: CSASDSGGDQPQHF. CDR3 coding DNA: TGCAGTGCTAGCGATTCAGGGGGCGACCAGCCCCAGCATTTT.

This clonotype was picked up a small number of times. Likely a read error: the CDR3 ends without its conserved phenylalanine or tryptophan. This sequence joins TRBV5-1 and TRBJ2-7; D remains unclear. The CDR3 covers 13 residues. With 0 bases removed from V and 3 bases from J, the gap between germline ends came to 7 bases. The germline gives CDR1 SGHRS, CDR2 YFSETQ. The CDR3 is CASSLDRLYEQYL. The DNA of the CDR3 is TGCGCCAGCAGCTTGGACCGCCTCTACGAGCAGTACCTC.

The V call is TRBV3-1, the J call TRBJ1-1; D may be TRBD1 (5 bases). V lost 0 bases to trimming and J lost 1 base, with 6 bases between them. The CDR3 consists of 14 residues. Germline V gene sequence: CDR1 LGHDT, CDR2 YNNKEL (reference sequence). The CDR3 spells CASSQDQGNTEAFF. The CDR3 DNA reads as TGTGCCAGCAGCCAAGATCAGGGGAACACTGAAGCTTTCTTT.

Ten or more counts support this clonotype. V gene TRBV6-1 combines with J gene TRBJ2-2; 8 bases are a match to TRBD2. The CDR3 spans 21 residues. In germline, CDR1 is MNHNS, CDR2 SASEGT. Trimming removed 6 bases from V and 1 base from J; junction bases left unmatched: 22. CDR3 DNA sequence: TGTGCCAGCAGAATTACTCTAGCGGGTCTCGGTGTTGTGGGGAACACCGGGGAGCTGTTTTTT. The encoded protein is CASRITLAGLGVVGNTGELFF.

This chain uses TRBV30 with TRBJ2-2, with D hard to call. The length of the CDR3 is 15 residues. Germline CDR1 GTSNPN, CDR2 SVGIG (reference sequence). V was shortened by 0 bases and J by 0 bases, with 8 bases between the two germline ends. The CDR3 DNA sequence: TGTGCCTGGAGTGTAGTTGGGACGAACACCGGGGAGCTGTTTTTT. Its protein product is CAWSVVGTNTGELFF.

This clonotype was picked up one time. This chain links TRBV9 with TRBJ1-4; no firm D call. Looked up from germline, CDR1 is SGDLS and CDR2 is YYNGEE. Deletions cut 5 bases from V and 4 bases from J, with 15 bases between. The CDR3 is 15 residues long. Here the CDR3 reads CASSGSARINEKLFF. In DNA, the CDR3 is TGTGCCAGCAGTGGATCGGCGCGGATTAATGAAAAACTGTTTTTT.

The rearrangement links TRBV30 to TRBJ2-3; D uncertain. The CDR3 totals 13 residues. Trimming removed 3 bases from V and 7 bases from J, with 14 bases in between. Germline-derived CDR1 and CDR2 are GTSNPN and SVGIG (reference sequence). The CDR3 sequence: CAWRRVGSHTQYF. The CDR3 DNA follows: TGTGCCTGGAGAAGGGTGGGGTCACATACGCAGTATTTT. Variable domain in full (rest from reference TRBV30 and TRBJ2-3): SQTIHQWPATLVQPVGSPLSLECTVEGTSNPNLYWYRQAAGRGLQLLFYSVGIGQISSEVPQNLSASRPQDRQFILSSKKLLLSDSGFYLCAWRRVGSHTQYFGPGTRLTVL.

This clonotype was counted at least ten times. This chain links TRBV2 with TRBJ2-4, with TRBD1 matching over 9 bases. Losses at the gene ends were 6 bases for V and 8 bases for J; bases not matched to a gene: 8. Germline V gene data show CDR1 as SNHLY and CDR2 as FYNNEI. The CDR3 is 14 amino acids. The CDR3 sequence is CASSADRGYDIQYF. The CDR3 coding sequence is TGTGCCAGCAGCGCGGACAGGGGATACGACATTCAGTACTTC.

The sample holds many counts of this clonotype. V gene TRBV19 combines with J gene TRBJ2-7, with D possibly matching TRBD1 (6 bases). CDR1 and CDR2 (germline): LNHDA, SQIVND (reference sequence). This CDR3 contains 13 residues. Trimming removed 8 bases from V and 0 bases from J, with 11 bases in between. The CDR3 nucleotides read TGTGCCAGTTCCGAACAGGGCTCCTACGAGCAGTACTTC. As protein: CASSEQGSYEQYF. Looking up the rest from reference TRBV19 and TRBJ2-7 gives the full variable domain: DGGITQSPKYLFRKEGQNVTLSCEQNLNHDAMYWYRQDPGQGLRLIYYSQIVNDFQKGDIAEGYSVSREKKESFPLTVTSAQKNPTAFYLCASSEQGSYEQYFGPGTRLTVT.

This clonotype was counted at least ten times. The chain has TRBV18 and TRBJ1-1, with 8 bases aligning to TRBD1. The CDR3 has 16 residues. V was clipped by 3 bases and J by 4 bases; unmatched bases: 10. The germline V gene has CDR1 KGHSH and CDR2 LQKENI. CDR3 region: CASSPLDRAVSTEAFF. CDR3 sequence (DNA): TGTGCCAGCTCACCGCTGGACAGGGCGGTTTCCACTGAAGCTTTCTTT.

As for this clonotype: A much bigger clone sits one base away, suggesting this may be a read error. V usage is TRBV5-5 and J usage is TRBJ2-7, with TRBD1 as a possible D gene (7 bases). This CDR3 comprises 12 residues. Germline V CDR1 and CDR2: SGHKS, YYEKEE (reference sequence). The DNA for the CDR3 is TGCGCCAGGGGGACTGGCCCCTACGAGCAGTACTTC. Translated: CARGTGPYEQYF. Full variable domain (remainder filled in from reference TRBV5-5 and TRBJ2-7): DAGVTQSPTHLIKTRGQQVTLRCSPISGHKSVSWYQQVLGQGPQFIFQYYEKEERGRGNFPDRFSARQFPNYSSELNVNALLLGDSALYLCARGTGPYEQYFGPGTRLTVT.

Ten or more counts support this clonotype. The chain carries TRBV19 and TRBJ1-3; D not certain. The CDR3 is 14 residues long. CDR1 is LNHDA, CDR2 SQIVND, per germline (reference sequence). V was cut by 7 bases and J by 0 bases, with 10 bases left in between. The CDR3 here is CASIAQASGNTIYF. DNA of the CDR3: TGTGCCAGTATAGCCCAGGCCTCTGGAAACACCATATATTTT.

Ten or more counts support this clonotype. The V call is TRBV28, the J call TRBJ2-1; 7 bases map to TRBD1. This CDR3 has 16 residues. Unmatched junction bases numbered 5, after V lost 3 bases and J lost 0 bases. The germline CDR1 and CDR2 sequences are MDHEN and SYDVKM. This CDR3 is CASSFATGSSYNEQFF. The CDR3 DNA sequence: TGTGCCAGCAGTTTCGCGACAGGGAGCTCCTACAATGAGCAGTTCTTC.

This clonotype was counted at least ten times. The rearrangement joins TRBV7-2 to TRBJ1-1; D gene ambiguous. The CDR3 spans 12 residues. The V gene lost 1 base and the J gene lost 2 bases, with 2 bases spanning the gap. Germline loops: CDR1 SGHTA, CDR2 FQGNSA. CDR3 nucleotide sequence: TGTGCCAGCAGCTTAGTAAACACTGAAGCTTTCTTT. This sequence encodes CASSLVNTEAFF. Complete variable domain (other parts from reference TRBV7-2 and TRBJ1-1): GAGVSQSPSNKVTEKGKDVELRCDPISGHTALYWYRQSLGQGLEFLIYFQGNSAPDKSGLPSDRFSAERTGGSVSTLTIQRTQQEDSAVYLCASSLVNTEAFFGQGTRLTVV.